Listed below are T cell receptor beta chains from one sample, sequenced in a study of identical twins. TCRdb re-called the 5' RACE reads through MiXCR, storing one row per CDR3 protein. Here the sample spans over 250,000 distinct CDR3 sequences, over 8.5% being singletons. The sample was also linked to a second study, of yellow fever vaccine responses in identical twins.

The sequencing input was CD8+ T cells sorted from blood. The origin of the receptors is a woman aged 18-29 years in good health. Each CDR3 is given with its conserved first and last residue. The D gene is left open where the match is weak. The size entry is marked missing in some rows and otherwise reads once, few, many or a size class.

abundance	v_gene	j_gene	d_gene	CDR3aa	CDR3nt
many	TRBV11-1	TRBJ2-2	TRBD2	CASSATGTSGPPNTGELFF	TGTGCCAGCAGCGCCACCGGGACTAGCGGGCCACCTAACACCGGGGAGCTGTTTTTT
.	TRBV7-9	TRBJ2-7	TRBD2	CASSFELAGAYEQYF	TGTGCCAGCAGCTTCGAACTAGCGGGGGCCTACGAGCAGTACTTC
.	TRBV24-1	TRBJ2-1	TRBD2	CATSDWTSGGAGYNEQFF	TGTGCCACCAGTGATTGGACTAGCGGGGGGGCCGGTTACAATGAGCAGTTCTTC
few	TRBV27	TRBJ2-7	.	CASSSSGNEQYF	TGTGCCAGCAGTTCGTCAGGGAACGAGCAGTACTTC
.	TRBV18	TRBJ1-2	.	CASSPLGELNYGYTF	TGTGCCAGCTCACCACTCGGGGAACTTAACTATGGCTACACCTTC
few	TRBV6-4	TRBJ2-2	.	CASSDRTSTGELFF	TGTGCCAGCAGTGACAGGACCTCCACCGGGGAGCTGTTTTTT
many	TRBV3-1	TRBJ2-7	.	CASSQVGSVATYEQYF	TGTGCCAGCAGCCAAGTCGGTAGCGTCGCTACCTACGAGCAGTACTTC
few	TRBV6-1	TRBJ2-7	TRBD1	CASSEVGTEYEQYF	TGTGCCAGCAGTGAAGTTGGGACAGAATACGAGCAGTACTTC
few	TRBV27	TRBJ2-1	.	CASSSDRVGGNEQFF	TGTGCCAGCAGCTCCGATAGGGTGGGTGGCAATGAGCAGTTCTTC
.	TRBV5-4	TRBJ2-3	.	CASSLPAGSDTQYF	TGTGCCAGCAGCTTGCCCGCAGGGTCGGATACGCAGTATTTT
.	TRBV7-8	TRBJ2-7	.	CASSVMGGYEQYF	TGTGCCAGCAGCGTCATGGGGGGTTACGAGCAGTACTTC
few	TRBV28	TRBJ2-5	TRBD1	CASSFGTGGEETQYF	TGTGCCAGCAGTTTTGGGACAGGGGGAGAAGAGACCCAGTACTTC
many	TRBV4-3	TRBJ2-2	.	CASSQEGSASGELFF	TGCGCCAGCAGCCAAGAAGGCTCGGCATCCGGGGAGCTGTTTTTT
.	TRBV7-8	TRBJ2-1	.	CASSFGAWGAEQFF	TGTGCCAGCAGCTTCGGGGCGTGGGGGGCTGAGCAGTTCTTC
few	TRBV7-9	TRBJ2-5	TRBD1	CASSSYGTGEETQYF	TGTGCCAGCAGCTCTTACGGGACAGGGGAAGAGACCCAGTACTTC
few	TRBV7-2	TRBJ2-5	.	CASSLALGHGETQYF	TGTGCCAGCAGCTTAGCGCTCGGACATGGAGAGACCCAGTACTTC
few	TRBV20-1	TRBJ2-5	.	CSASGLAPPQETQYF	TGCAGTGCTAGTGGTCTAGCGCCGCCCCAAGAGACCCAGTACTTC
many	TRBV7-8	TRBJ2-1	.	CASSLGEPGTYNEQFF	TGTGCCAGCAGCTTGGGTGAACCGGGGACCTACAATGAGCAGTTCTTC
many	TRBV7-3	TRBJ2-1	.	CASSLSPGRYNEQFF	TGTGCCAGCAGCTTATCCCCAGGGCGCTACAATGAGCAGTTCTTC
many	TRBV12-3/TRBV12-4	TRBJ2-7	TRBD2	CASSFSGGLSYEQYF	TGTGCCAGCAGTTTTAGCGGGGGGCTCTCCTACGAGCAGTACTTC
.	TRBV6-5	TRBJ2-1	.	CASSYSFGGSEQFF	TGTGCCAGCAGTTACTCGTTTGGGGGTAGCGAGCAGTTCTTC
few	TRBV27	TRBJ2-2	.	CASSLSELGGELFF	TGTGCCAGCAGTTTATCGGAGTTGGGCGGGGAGCTGTTTTTT
few	TRBV7-2	TRBJ2-2	.	CASSLASTGELFF	TGTGCCAGCAGCTTAGCGAGCACCGGGGAGCTGTTTTTT
.	TRBV15	TRBJ2-1	TRBD1	CATSSGQDYNEQFF	TGTGCCACCAGCAGCGGACAGGACTACAATGAGCAGTTCTTC
.	TRBV25-1	TRBJ1-2	.	CASSGAMGLQYGYTF	TGTGCCAGCAGTGGCGCTATGGGACTCCAGTATGGCTACACCTTC
many	TRBV19	TRBJ2-1	.	CASTDRESSYNEQFF	TGTGCCAGTACCGACCGGGAGAGCTCCTACAATGAGCAGTTCTTC
.	TRBV7-9	TRBJ1-2	.	CASSAPPDGNYGYTF	TGTGCCAGCAGCGCCCCACCGGACGGTAACTATGGCTACACCTTC
many	TRBV10-3	TRBJ2-3	TRBD2	CAISEFGRESADTQYF	TGTGCCATCAGTGAGTTTGGGCGGGAGTCGGCAGATACGCAGTATTTT
many	TRBV29-1	TRBJ2-7	TRBD1	CSARQGAMYEQYF	TGCAGCGCACGACAGGGGGCGATGTACGAGCAGTACTTC
few	TRBV20-1	TRBJ2-2	TRBD2	CSASGLALNTGELFF	TGCAGTGCTTCGGGACTAGCGTTGAACACCGGGGAGCTGTTTTTT
many	TRBV7-3	TRBJ2-2	.	CASSLIWDGELFF	TGTGCCAGCAGCTTAATTTGGGACGGGGAGCTGTTTTTT
.	TRBV7-8	TRBJ1-4	.	CASSPGLNEKLFF	TGTGCCAGCAGCCCGGGGCTTAATGAAAAACTGTTTTTT
many	TRBV27	TRBJ2-2	.	CATASPGTGELFF	TGTGCCACCGCTAGCCCGGGCACCGGGGAGCTGTTTTTT
.	TRBV7-9	TRBJ1-2	TRBD1	CASSLSSGGGNYGYTF	TGTGCCAGCAGCTTAAGTTCAGGGGGTGGTAACTATGGCTACACCTTC
many	TRBV5-1	TRBJ1-5	.	CASSPGGFGQPQHF	TGCGCCAGCAGCCCCGGGGGGTTCGGGCAGCCCCAGCATTTT
many	TRBV9	TRBJ2-5	.	CASSPSGVDYETQYF	TGTGCCAGCAGCCCGTCCGGAGTGGACTATGAGACCCAGTACTTC
many	TRBV29-1	TRBJ2-1	TRBD2	CSVEMVAGDPYNEQFF	TGCAGCGTTGAAATGGTAGCGGGAGACCCCTACAATGAGCAGTTCTTC
many	TRBV27	TRBJ2-3	.	CASSLLATGLSTDTQYF	TGTGCCAGCAGTTTATTGGCGACAGGTCTTAGCACAGATACGCAGTATTTT
.	TRBV7-2	TRBJ2-7	.	CASSQRLEGVSYEQYF	TGTGCCAGCAGCCAACGGTTGGAAGGGGTCTCCTACGAGCAGTACTTC
few	TRBV4-3	TRBJ1-5	.	CASSQDTMGNQPQHF	TGCGCCAGCAGCCAAGATACCATGGGCAATCAGCCCCAGCATTTT
.	TRBV4-2	TRBJ2-3	.	CASSQVQHTDTQYF	TGTGCCAGCAGCCAAGTCCAGCACACAGATACGCAGTATTTT
few	TRBV5-6	TRBJ2-7	.	CASSHNLPREQYF	TGTGCCAGCAGCCACAACCTCCCCCGCGAGCAGTACTTC
few	TRBV20-1	TRBJ1-4	.	CSARRQVGGEKLFF	TGCAGTGCTAGAAGACAGGTCGGGGGTGAAAAACTGTTTTTT
many	TRBV15	TRBJ2-5	TRBD2	CATSRVAGGIETQYF	TGTGCCACCAGCAGAGTAGCGGGAGGGATCGAGACCCAGTACTTC
few	TRBV4-1	TRBJ2-1	TRBD1	CASSPTGGHYNEQFF	TGCGCCAGCAGCCCTACAGGGGGCCATTACAATGAGCAGTTCTTC
few	TRBV29-1	TRBJ2-2	.	CSVVLDGSTGELFF	TGCAGCGTTGTTCTGGACGGTTCCACCGGGGAGCTGTTTTTT
.	TRBV5-6	TRBJ1-4	.	CASSFGGFGEKLFF	TGTGCCAGCAGCTTCGGTGGGTTCGGTGAAAAACTGTTTTTT
once	TRBV6-2/TRBV6-3	TRBJ2-5	.	CASSYSSQETQYF	TGTGCCAGCAGTTACTCCAGCCAAGAGACCCAGTACTTC
many	TRBV4-2	TRBJ2-7	TRBD2	CASSQKGLAYEQYF	TGTGCCAGCAGCCAGAAGGGACTAGCTTACGAGCAGTACTTC
many	TRBV12-3/TRBV12-4	TRBJ2-3	TRBD1	CASSQYRGLSTDTQYF	TGTGCCAGCAGTCAATACAGGGGTTTGAGCACAGATACGCAGTATTTT
.	TRBV29-1	TRBJ2-2	.	CSVQAGELFF	TGCAGCGTGCAGGCCGGGGAGCTGTTTTTT
many	TRBV4-3	TRBJ2-1	.	CASSQDGQEGNEQFF	TGCGCCAGCAGCCAAGATGGACAGGAGGGCAATGAGCAGTTCTTC
few	TRBV6-1	TRBJ1-1	.	CASSQGHDTEAFF	TGTGCCAGCAGTCAGGGACATGACACTGAAGCTTTCTTT
many	TRBV12-3/TRBV12-4	TRBJ2-2	.	CASDLGVGTGELFF	TGTGCCAGCGATCTTGGGGTGGGCACCGGGGAGCTGTTTTTT
.	TRBV10-3	TRBJ2-7	.	CAISEDGSLGSYEQYF	TGTGCCATCAGTGAAGACGGGTCCTTGGGGTCCTACGAGCAGTACTTC
many	TRBV5-1	TRBJ2-7	TRBD1	CASSLETGKSSYEQYF	TGCGCCAGCAGCTTGGAGACAGGGAAGAGCTCCTACGAGCAGTACTTC
.	TRBV6-2/TRBV6-3	TRBJ2-3	.	CASSYRSGYTDTQYF	TGTGCCAGCAGTTACAGGAGCGGCTACACAGATACGCAGTATTTT
many	TRBV4-3	TRBJ1-4	.	CASSQDLGGVYEKLFF	TGCGCCAGCAGCCAAGATTTGGGAGGAGTCTATGAAAAACTGTTTTTT